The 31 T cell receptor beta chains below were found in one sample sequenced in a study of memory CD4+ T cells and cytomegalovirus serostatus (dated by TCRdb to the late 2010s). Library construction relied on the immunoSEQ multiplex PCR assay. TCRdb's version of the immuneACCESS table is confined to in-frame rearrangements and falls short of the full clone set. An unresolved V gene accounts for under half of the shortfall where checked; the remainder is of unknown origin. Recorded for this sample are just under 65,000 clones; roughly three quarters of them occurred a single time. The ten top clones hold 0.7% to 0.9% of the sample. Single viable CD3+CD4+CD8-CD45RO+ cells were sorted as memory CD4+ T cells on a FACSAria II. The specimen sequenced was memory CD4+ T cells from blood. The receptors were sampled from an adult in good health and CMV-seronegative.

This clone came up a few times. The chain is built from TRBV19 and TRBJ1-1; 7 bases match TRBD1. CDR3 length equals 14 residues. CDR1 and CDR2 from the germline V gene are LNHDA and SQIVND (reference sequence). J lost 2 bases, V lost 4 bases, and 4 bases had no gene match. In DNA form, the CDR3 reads TGTGCCAGTAGTACTCGACAGGGAAACACTGAAGCTTTCTTT. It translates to CASSTRQGNTEAFF.

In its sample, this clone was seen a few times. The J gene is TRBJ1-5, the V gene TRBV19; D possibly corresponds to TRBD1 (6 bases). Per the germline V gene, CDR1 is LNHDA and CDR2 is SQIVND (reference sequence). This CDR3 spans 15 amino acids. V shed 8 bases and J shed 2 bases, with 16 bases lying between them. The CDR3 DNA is TGTGCCAGTCAACAGGGTTTCTATGGCAATCAGCCCCAGCATTTT. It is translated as CASQQGFYGNQPQHF.

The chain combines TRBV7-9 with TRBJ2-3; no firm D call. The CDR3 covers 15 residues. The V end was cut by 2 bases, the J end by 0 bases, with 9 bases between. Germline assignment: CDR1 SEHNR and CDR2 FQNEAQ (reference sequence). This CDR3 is CASSLLGVSTDTQYF. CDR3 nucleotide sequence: TGTGCCAGCAGCTTACTTGGGGTCAGCACAGATACGCAGTATTTT.

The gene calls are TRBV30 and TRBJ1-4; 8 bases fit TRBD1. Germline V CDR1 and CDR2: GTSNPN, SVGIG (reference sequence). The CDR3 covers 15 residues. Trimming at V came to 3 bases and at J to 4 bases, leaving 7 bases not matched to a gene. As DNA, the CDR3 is TGTGCCTGGAGCCAGGGGGCAAGTCATAATGAAAAACTGTTTTTT. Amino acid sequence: CAWSQGASHNEKLFF.

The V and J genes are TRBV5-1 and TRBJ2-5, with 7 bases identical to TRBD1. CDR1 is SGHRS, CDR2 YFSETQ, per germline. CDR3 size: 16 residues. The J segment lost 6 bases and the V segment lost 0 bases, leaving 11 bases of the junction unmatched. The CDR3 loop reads CASSLDWTGFRQTQYF. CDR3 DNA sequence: TGCGCCAGCAGCTTGGATTGGACAGGTTTTCGGCAGACCCAGTACTTC.

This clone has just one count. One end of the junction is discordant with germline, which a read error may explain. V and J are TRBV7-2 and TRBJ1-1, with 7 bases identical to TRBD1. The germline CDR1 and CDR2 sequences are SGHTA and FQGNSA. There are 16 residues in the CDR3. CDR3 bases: TGTGCCAGCAGCTTAGAGGCAGGGGGATTCAACACTAAAGCTTTCTTT. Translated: CASSLEAGGFNTKAFF. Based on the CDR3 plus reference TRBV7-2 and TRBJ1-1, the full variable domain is GAGVSQSPSNKVTEKGKDVELRCDPISGHTALYWYRQSLGQGLEFLIYFQGNSAPDKSGLPSDRFSAERTGGSVSTLTIQRTQQEDSAVYLCASSLEAGGFNTKAFFGQGTRLTVV.

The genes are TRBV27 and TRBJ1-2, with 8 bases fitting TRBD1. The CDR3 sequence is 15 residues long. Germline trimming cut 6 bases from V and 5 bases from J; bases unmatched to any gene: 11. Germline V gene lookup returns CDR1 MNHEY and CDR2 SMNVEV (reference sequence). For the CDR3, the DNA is TGTGCCAGCAGGCCTTGGACAGGGACGATTTATGGCTACACCTTC. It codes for CASRPWTGTIYGYTF.

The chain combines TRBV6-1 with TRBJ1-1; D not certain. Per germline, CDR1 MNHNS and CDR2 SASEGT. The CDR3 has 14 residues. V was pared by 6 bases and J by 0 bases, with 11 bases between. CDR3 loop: CASRAAGMNTEAFF. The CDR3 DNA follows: TGTGCCAGCAGGGCCGCGGGCATGAACACTGAAGCTTTCTTT.

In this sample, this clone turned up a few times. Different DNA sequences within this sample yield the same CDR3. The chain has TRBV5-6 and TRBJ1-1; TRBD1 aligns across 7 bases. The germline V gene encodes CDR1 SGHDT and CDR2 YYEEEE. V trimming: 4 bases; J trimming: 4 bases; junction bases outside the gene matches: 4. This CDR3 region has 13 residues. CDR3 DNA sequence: TGTGCCAGCAGCCTTGACAGGGCCACTGAAGCTTTCTTT. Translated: CASSLDRATEAFF.

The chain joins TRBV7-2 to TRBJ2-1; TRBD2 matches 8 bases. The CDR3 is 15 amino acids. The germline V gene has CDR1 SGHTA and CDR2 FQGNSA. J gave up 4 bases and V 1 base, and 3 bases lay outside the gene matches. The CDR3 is CASSLELADYNEQFF. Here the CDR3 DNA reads TGTGCCAGCAGCTTAGAACTAGCGGATTACAATGAGCAGTTCTTC.

This chain's CDR3 is CASSYGGRQASNEQFF. The CDR3 DNA reads as TGTGCCAGCAGTTACGGTGGTAGACAGGCGTCTAATGAGCAGTTCTTC. The chain joins TRBV6-5 to TRBJ2-1, with D perhaps TRBD1 (6 bases). The CDR3 consists of 16 residues. V lost 2 bases to trimming and J lost 7 bases, with 18 bases between them. The germline CDR1 and CDR2 sequences are MNHEY and SVGAGI.

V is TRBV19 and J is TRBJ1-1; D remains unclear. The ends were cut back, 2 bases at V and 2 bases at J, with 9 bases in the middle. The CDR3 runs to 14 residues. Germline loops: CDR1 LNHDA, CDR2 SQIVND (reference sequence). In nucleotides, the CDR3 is TGTGCCAGTAGTATACAAGACTTAAACACTGAAGCTTTCTTT. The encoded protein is CASSIQDLNTEAFF. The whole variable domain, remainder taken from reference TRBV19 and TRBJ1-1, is DGGITQSPKYLFRKEGQNVTLSCEQNLNHDAMYWYRQDPGQGLRLIYYSQIVNDFQKGDIAEGYSVSREKKESFPLTVTSAQKNPTAFYLCASSIQDLNTEAFFGQGTRLTVV.

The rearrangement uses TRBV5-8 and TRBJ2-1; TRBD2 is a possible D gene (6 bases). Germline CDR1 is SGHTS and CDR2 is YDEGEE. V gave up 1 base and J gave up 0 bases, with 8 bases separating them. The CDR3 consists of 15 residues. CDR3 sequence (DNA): TGTGCCAGCAGCTTGCAGGGAGGCTCCTACAATGAGCAGTTCTTC. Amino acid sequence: CASSLQGGSYNEQFF.

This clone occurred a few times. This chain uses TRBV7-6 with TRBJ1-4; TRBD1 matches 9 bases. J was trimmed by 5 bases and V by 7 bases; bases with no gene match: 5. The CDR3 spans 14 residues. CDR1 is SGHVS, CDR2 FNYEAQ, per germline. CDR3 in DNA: TGTGCCAGCACCGTGGGACAGGGAAATGAAAAACTGTTTTTT. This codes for CASTVGQGNEKLFF.

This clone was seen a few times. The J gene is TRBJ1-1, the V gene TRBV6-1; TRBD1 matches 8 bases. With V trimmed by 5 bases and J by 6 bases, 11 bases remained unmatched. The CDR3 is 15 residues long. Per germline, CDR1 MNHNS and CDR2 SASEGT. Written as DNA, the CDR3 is TGTGCCAGCAGTTTAAGACAGGGGAGAGTCCCTGAAGCTTTCTTT. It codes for CASSLRQGRVPEAFF.

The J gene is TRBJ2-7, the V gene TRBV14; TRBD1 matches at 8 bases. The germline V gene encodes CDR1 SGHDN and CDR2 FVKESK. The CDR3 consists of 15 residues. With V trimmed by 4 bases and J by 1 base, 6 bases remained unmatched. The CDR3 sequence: CASSRHRTGSYEQYF. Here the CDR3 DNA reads TGTGCCAGCAGCCGGCACCGGACAGGGTCCTACGAGCAGTACTTC. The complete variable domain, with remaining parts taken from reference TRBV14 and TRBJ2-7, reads EAGVTQFPSHSVIEKGQTVTLRCDPISGHDNLYWYRRVMGKEIKFLLHFVKESKQDESGMPNNRFLAERTGGTYSTLKVQPAELEDSGVYFCASSRHRTGSYEQYFGPGTRLTVT.

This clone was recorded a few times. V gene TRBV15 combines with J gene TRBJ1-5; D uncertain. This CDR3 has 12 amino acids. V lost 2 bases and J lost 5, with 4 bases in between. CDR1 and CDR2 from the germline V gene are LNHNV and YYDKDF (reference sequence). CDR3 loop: CATSRLDQPQHF. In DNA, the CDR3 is TGTGCCACCAGCAGACTCGATCAGCCCCAGCATTTT. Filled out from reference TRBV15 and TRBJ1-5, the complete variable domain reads DAMVIQNPRYQVTQFGKPVTLSCSQTLNHNVMYWYQQKSSQAPKLLFHYYDKDFNNEADTPDNFQSRRPNTSFCFLDIRSPGLGDTAMYLCATSRLDQPQHFGDGTRLSIL.

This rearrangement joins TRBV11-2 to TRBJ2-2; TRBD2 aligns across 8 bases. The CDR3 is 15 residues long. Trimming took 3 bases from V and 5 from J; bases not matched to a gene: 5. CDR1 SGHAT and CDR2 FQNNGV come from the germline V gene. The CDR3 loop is CASSFGLAITGELFF. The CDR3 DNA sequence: TGTGCCAGCAGCTTCGGACTAGCTATTACCGGGGAGCTGTTTTTT.

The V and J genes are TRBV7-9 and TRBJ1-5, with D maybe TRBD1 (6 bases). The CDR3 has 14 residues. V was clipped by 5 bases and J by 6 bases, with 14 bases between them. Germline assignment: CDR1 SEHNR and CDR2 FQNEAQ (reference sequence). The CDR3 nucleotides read TGTGCCAGCAGCCTCGAGGGGGTTGGTCAGCCCCAGCATTTT. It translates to CASSLEGVGQPQHF.

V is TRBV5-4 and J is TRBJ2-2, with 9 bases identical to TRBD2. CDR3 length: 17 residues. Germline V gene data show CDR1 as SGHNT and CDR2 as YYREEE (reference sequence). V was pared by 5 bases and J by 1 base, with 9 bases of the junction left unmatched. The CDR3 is CASSFGGSGGNTGELFF. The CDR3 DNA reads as TGTGCCAGCAGTTTCGGGGGTAGCGGGGGGAACACCGGGGAGCTGTTTTTT.

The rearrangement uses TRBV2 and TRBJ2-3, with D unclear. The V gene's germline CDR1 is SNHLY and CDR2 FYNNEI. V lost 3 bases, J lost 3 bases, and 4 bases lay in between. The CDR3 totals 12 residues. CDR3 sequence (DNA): TGTGCCAGCAGTGAGGGAACAGATACGCAGTATTTT. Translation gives CASSEGTDTQYF.

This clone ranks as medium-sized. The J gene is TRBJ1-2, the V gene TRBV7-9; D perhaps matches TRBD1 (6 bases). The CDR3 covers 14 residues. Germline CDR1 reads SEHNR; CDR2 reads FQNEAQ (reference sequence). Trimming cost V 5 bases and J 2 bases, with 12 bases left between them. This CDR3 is CASSVGTSNYGYTF. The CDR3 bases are TGTGCCAGCAGCGTAGGGACATCCAACTATGGCTACACCTTC.

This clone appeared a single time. In DNA form, the CDR3 reads TGTGCCACCCAAAAAGGGCAGAACTATGGCTACACCTTC. Its translation is CATQKGQNYGYTF. The chain carries TRBV5-6 and TRBJ1-2; no reliable D call. CDR3 length: 13 amino acids. V was cut by 9 bases and J by 2 bases, with 14 bases left in between. Germline CDR1 reads SGHDT; CDR2 reads YYEEEE.

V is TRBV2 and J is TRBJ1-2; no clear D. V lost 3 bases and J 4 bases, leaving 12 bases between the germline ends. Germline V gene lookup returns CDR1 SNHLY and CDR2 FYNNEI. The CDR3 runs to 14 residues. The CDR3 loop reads CASSEEKGSYGYTF. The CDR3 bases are TGTGCCAGCAGTGAGGAGAAAGGGAGCTATGGCTACACCTTC.

In nucleotides, the CDR3 is TGCGCCAGCAGCTTACAGGGCTGGGGCACCGGGGAGCTGTTTTTT. Amino acids: CASSLQGWGTGELFF. This chain uses TRBV5-1 with TRBJ2-2, with D possibly matching TRBD1 (6 bases). The germline V and J ends were trimmed by 2 bases and 4 bases, with 12 bases remaining between them. The CDR3 is 15 residues long. In germline, CDR1 is SGHRS, CDR2 YFSETQ.

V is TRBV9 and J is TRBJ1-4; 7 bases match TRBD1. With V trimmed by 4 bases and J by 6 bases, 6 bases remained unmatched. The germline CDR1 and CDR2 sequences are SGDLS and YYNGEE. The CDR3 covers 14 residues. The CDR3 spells CASSRRGLDEKLFF. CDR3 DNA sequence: TGTGCCAGCAGCAGGAGGGGGCTGGATGAAAAACTGTTTTTT.

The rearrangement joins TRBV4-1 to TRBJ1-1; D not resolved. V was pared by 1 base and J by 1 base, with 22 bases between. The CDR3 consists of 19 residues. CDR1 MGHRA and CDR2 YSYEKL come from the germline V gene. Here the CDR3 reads CASSQVAHSGPRGNTEAFF. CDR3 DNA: TGCGCCAGCAGCCAAGTTGCACACAGTGGGCCTCGGGGGAACACTGAAGCTTTCTTT.

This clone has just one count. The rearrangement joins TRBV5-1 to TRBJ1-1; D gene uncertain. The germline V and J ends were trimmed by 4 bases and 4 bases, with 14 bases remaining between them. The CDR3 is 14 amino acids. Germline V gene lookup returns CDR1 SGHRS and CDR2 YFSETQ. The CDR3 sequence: CASSTQQRSTEAFF. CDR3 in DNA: TGCGCCAGCAGCACCCAACAGAGAAGCACTGAAGCTTTCTTT. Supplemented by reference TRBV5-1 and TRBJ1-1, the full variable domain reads KAGVTQTPRYLIKTRGQQVTLSCSPISGHRSVSWYQQTPGQGLQFLFEYFSETQRNKGNFPGRFSGRQFSNSRSEMNVSTLELGDSALYLCASSTQQRSTEAFFGQGTRLTVV.

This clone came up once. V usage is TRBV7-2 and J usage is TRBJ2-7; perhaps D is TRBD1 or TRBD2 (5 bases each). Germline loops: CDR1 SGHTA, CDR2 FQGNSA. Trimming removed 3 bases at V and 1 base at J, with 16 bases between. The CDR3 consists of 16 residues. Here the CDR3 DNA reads TGTGCCAGCAGCTTGTACCGGGACCTATCATCCTACGAGCAGTACTTC. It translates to CASSLYRDLSSYEQYF.

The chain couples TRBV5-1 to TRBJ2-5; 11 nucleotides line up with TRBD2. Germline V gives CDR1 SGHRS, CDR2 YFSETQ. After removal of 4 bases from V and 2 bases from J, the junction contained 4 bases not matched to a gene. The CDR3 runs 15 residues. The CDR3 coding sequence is TGCGCCAGCAGCAACTTAGCGGGGGGGCAAGAGACCCAGTACTTC. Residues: CASSNLAGGQETQYF.

Here the CDR3 reads CASSYNSNQPQHF. CDR3 DNA: TGCGCCAGCAGCTATAATAGCAATCAGCCCCAGCATTTT. The J gene is TRBJ1-5, the V gene TRBV5-1; D gene unclear. V was pared by 3 bases and J by 0 bases, with 4 bases between. The germline V gene encodes CDR1 SGHRS and CDR2 YFSETQ. The CDR3 consists of 13 residues.